The 3 T cell receptor beta chains reported below all come from one sample, sequenced in a study of blood T cell repertoires in COVID-19. Profiling relied on immunoSEQ multiplex PCR, and the TCRdb table lists in-frame clones only, not all of them. The sample has around 100,000 clones; about 83% are singletons. The material sequenced was peripheral blood. The receptors derive from a human donor in a cohort sampled during active COVID-19.

The chain is built from TRBV5-1 and TRBJ2-7, with TRBD1 as a possible D gene (6 bases). Germline CDR1 SGHRS, CDR2 YFSETQ. V was shortened by 4 bases and J by 3 bases, with 11 bases between the two germline ends. The CDR3 is made up of 13 amino acids. CDR3 sequence (DNA): TGCGCCAGCAGCGTCCAAGGGGGCTACGAGCAGTACTTC. Its translation is CASSVQGGYEQYF.

This chain uses TRBV5-4 with TRBJ1-1; 9 nucleotides match TRBD1. The CDR3 has 16 amino acids. The germline V gene encodes CDR1 SGHNT and CDR2 YYREEE (reference sequence). Germline trimming cut 4 bases from V and 4 bases from J; bases unmatched to any gene: 11. CDR3: CASSGGTGLRGTEAFF. The CDR3 nucleotides are TGTGCCAGCAGCGGGGGGACAGGGCTTCGAGGCACTGAAGCTTTCTTT.

This sequence joins TRBV19 and TRBJ2-3, with TRBD1 identical over 7 bases. There are 15 residues in the CDR3. CDR1 and CDR2 from the germline V gene are LNHDA and SQIVND (reference sequence). Unmatched junction bases numbered 3, after V lost 1 base and J lost 2 bases. The DNA of the CDR3 is TGTGCCAGTAGTATAGGGGGACAGATCACAGATACGCAGTATTTT. Translation: CASSIGGQITDTQYF.